This TCR beta chain derives from a study of cytomegalovirus exposure and HLA in healthy donors. Both 60 Vbeta primers and 13 Jbeta primers went into the PCR. Original data processing: About 11 million of tens of millions of unique TCR beta chains were shared, per a later count. Clones were sequenced by immunoSEQ multiplex PCR, and TCRdb holds only the in-frame ones, with some missing. The V and J calls and clone size are taken from that table; D and trimming were inferred from the DNA. This table holds 150,000 or so clones, 80% found once. A remark on this clone: Its cognate antigen is unknown.

Study-level points and caveats: Confirmation was obtained in vitro that a few CMV-associated chains are specific for CMV antigens.

Germline V lookup: CDR1 LNHDA, CDR2 SQIVND (reference sequence). V was cut by 4 bases and J by 0 bases, with 9 bases left in between. The CDR3 has 15 amino acids. Input material: PBMCs. This receptor was identified in a woman aged 35 to 49 in good health and CMV-seropositive. The gene calls are TRBV19 and TRBJ2-2; D is perhaps TRBD1 (5 bases). CDR3 sequence (DNA): TGTGCCAGTAGTAACCTAGGGGCGAACACCGGGGAGCTGTTTTTT. This codes for CASSNLGANTGELFF.